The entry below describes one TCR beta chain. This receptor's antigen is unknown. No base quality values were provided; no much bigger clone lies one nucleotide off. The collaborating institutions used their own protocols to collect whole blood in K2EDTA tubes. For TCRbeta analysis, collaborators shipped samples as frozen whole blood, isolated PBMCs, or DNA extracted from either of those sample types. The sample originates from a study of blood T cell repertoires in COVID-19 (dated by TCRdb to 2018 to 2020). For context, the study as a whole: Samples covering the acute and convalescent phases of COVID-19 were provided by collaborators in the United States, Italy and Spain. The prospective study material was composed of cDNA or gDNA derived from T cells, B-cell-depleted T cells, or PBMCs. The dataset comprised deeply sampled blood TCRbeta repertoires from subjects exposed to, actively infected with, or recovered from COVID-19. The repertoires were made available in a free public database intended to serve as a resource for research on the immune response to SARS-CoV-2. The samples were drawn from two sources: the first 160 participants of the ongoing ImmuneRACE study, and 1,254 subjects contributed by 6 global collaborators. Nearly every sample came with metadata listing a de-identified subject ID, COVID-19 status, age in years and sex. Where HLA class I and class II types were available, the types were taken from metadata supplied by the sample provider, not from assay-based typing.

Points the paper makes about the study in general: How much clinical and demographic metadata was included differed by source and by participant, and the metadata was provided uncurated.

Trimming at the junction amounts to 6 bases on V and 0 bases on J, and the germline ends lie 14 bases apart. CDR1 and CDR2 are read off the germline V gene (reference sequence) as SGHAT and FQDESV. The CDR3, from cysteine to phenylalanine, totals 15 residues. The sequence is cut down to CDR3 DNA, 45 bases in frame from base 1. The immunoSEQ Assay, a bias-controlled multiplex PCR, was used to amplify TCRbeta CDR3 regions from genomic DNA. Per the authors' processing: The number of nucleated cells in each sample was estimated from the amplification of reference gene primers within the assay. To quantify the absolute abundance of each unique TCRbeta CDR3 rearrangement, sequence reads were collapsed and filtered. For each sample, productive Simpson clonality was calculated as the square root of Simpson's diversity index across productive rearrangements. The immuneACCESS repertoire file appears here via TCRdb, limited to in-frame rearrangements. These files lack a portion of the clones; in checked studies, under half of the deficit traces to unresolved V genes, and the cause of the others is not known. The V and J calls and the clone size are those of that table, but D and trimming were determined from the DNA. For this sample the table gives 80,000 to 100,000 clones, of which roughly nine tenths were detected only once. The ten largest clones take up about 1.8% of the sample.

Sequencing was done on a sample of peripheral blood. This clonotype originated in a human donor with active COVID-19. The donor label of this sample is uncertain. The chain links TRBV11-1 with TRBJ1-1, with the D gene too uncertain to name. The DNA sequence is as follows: TGTGCCAGCAGAATAGAGGAGGTAATGAACACTGAAGCTTTCTTT. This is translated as CASRIEEVMNTEAFF. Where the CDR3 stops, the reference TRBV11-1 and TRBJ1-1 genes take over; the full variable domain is EAEVAQSPRYKITEKSQAVAFWCDPISGHATLYWYRQILGQGPELLVQFQDESVVDDSQLPKDRFSAERLKGVDSTLKIQPAELGDSAMYLCASRIEEVMNTEAFFGQGTRLTVV.